The clone carrying this T cell receptor (beta chain) was detected only a few times. TCRdb reprocessed the 5' RACE reads via MiXCR and lists one record per CDR3 protein. The repertoire holds around 110,000 distinct CDR3 sequences, with over 9% as singletons. This entry belongs to a study of spatial heterogeneity in lung cancer. As to time point: blood at routine non-recurrence follow-up after resection. TCRs were sequenced from unsorted whole RNA of tumor, nontumor lung or PBMC. V shed 0 bases and J 5 bases; nucleotides not matched to a gene: 9. The CDR3 is 16 amino acids. In germline, CDR1 is DFQATT, CDR2 SNEGSKA (reference sequence).

Here the sequenced sample was PBMCs, taken at follow-up. The J gene is TRBJ2-5, the V gene TRBV20-1; 10 positions match TRBD2. This sequence originates from a male donor with early-stage non-small cell lung cancer. The chain's CDR3 is CSARDPQRGGLETQYF. The CDR3 nucleotides are TGCAGTGCTAGAGATCCGCAGCGGGGGGGCCTTGAGACCCAGTACTTC.